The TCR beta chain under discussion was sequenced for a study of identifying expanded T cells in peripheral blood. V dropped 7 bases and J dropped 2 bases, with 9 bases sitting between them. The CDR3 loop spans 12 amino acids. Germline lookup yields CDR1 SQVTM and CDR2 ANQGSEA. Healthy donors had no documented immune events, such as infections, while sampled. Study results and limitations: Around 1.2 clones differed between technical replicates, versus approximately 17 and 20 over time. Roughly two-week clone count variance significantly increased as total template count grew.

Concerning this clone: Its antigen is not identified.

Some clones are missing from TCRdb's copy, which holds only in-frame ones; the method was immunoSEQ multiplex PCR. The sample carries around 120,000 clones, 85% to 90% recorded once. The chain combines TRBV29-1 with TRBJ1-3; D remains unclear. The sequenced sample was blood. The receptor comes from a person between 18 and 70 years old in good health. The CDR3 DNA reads TGCAGCGGGAGGGCAGCTGGAAACACCATATATTTT. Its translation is CSGRAAGNTIYF.